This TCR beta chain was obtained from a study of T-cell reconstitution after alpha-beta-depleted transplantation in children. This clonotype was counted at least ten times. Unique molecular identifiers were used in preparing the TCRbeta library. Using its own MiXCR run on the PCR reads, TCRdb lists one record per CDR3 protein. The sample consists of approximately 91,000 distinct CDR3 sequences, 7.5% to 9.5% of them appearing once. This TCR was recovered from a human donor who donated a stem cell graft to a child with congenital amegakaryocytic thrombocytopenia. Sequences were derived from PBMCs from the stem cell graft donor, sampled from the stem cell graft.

CDR3 in DNA: TGTGCCAGCAGCCAAAAAACCGGGACAGCACCCTACGAGCAGTACTTC. Its protein product is CASSQKTGTAPYEQYF. The chain is built from TRBV7-8 and TRBJ2-7; 7 bases agree with TRBD1. Germline V gives CDR1 SGHVS, CDR2 FQNEAQ. CDR3 length equals 16 residues. The J segment lost 2 bases and the V segment lost 5 bases, leaving 12 bases of the junction unmatched.